These 21 T cell receptor beta chains came from one sample sequenced in a study of cytomegalovirus exposure and HLA in healthy donors. A multiplex PCR was run with 60 Vbeta primers and 13 Jbeta primers. Sequenced by immunoSEQ multiplex PCR; TCRdb stores in-frame clones only, minus some. Of 150,000 or so clones in the sample, approximately 80% are singletons; the top ten hold 10% to 15%. Sequencing used PBMCs. The receptors were sampled from a man aged 30 to 39 in good health and CMV-seropositive.

This chain connects TRBV27 to TRBJ2-4; a weak D match, TRBD2 (6 bases). Trimming pared 4 bases from V and 8 bases from J, leaving 12 bases between. The CDR3 runs 13 residues. CDR1 and CDR2 (germline): MNHEY, SMNVEV (reference sequence). The CDR3, as DNA: TGTGCCAGCAGTTACGGGTCGGGGGACATTCAGTACTTC. Residues: CASSYGSGDIQYF.

This clone was seen a handful of times. The chain links TRBV4-2 to TRBJ1-1; D perhaps matches TRBD1 (5 bases). V was pared by 1 base and J by 3 bases, with 12 bases between. Germline assignment: CDR1 LGHNA and CDR2 YNFKEQ. This CDR3 has 15 residues. The CDR3 spells CASSQVRGGDTEAFF. As DNA, the CDR3 is TGTGCCAGCAGCCAAGTACGGGGGGGGGACACTGAAGCTTTCTTT.

The CDR3 DNA reads as TGCAGCGGCTCAGGGGAGACTGAAGCTTTCTTT. Translated: CSGSGETEAFF. The rearrangement joins TRBV29-1 to TRBJ1-1; the D gene is possibly TRBD1 (6 bases). This CDR3 contains 11 residues. Deletions cut 7 bases from V and 5 bases from J, with 11 bases between. From germline, CDR1 is SQVTM and CDR2 ANQGSEA.

The chain links TRBV9 to TRBJ2-3; 9 bases match TRBD2. The CDR3 sequence is 16 residues long. Germline V gene sequence: CDR1 SGDLS, CDR2 YYNGEE. With 3 bases clipped from V and 0 bases from J, the junction kept 5 bases outside the gene matches. The CDR3 spells CASSGDSGRSTDTQYF. Written as DNA, the CDR3 is TGTGCCAGCAGCGGGGATAGCGGGAGAAGCACAGATACGCAGTATTTT.

The V call is TRBV15, the J call TRBJ2-5; D perhaps matches TRBD2 (6 bases). The DNA end favors TRBJ2-7, so the J call may be wrong. The CDR3 runs to 15 residues. CDR1 is LNHNV, CDR2 YYDKDF, per germline (reference sequence). CDR3 protein: CATSLLGGLSYEQYF. The CDR3 region has the DNA TGTGCCACCAGCTTGCTAGGAGGGCTATCCTACGAGCAGTACTTC.

J is TRBJ1-5 and V is TRBV27; no clear D. Germline CDR1 MNHEY, CDR2 SMNVEV (reference sequence). V was shortened by 0 bases and J by 0 bases, with 9 bases between the two germline ends. CDR3 size: 16 residues. This chain's CDR3 is CASSLSAGYSNQPQHF. The DNA of the CDR3 is TGTGCCAGCAGTTTATCCGCAGGCTATAGCAATCAGCCCCAGCATTTT.

This chain links TRBV4-2 with TRBJ2-7, with a tentative D call TRBD2 (6 bases). Germline CDR1 and CDR2: LGHNA and YNFKEQ. The CDR3 totals 14 residues. V was shortened by 1 base and J by 7 bases, with 14 bases between the two germline ends. The chain's CDR3 is CASSQGRLEREQYF. CDR3 nucleotides: TGTGCCAGCAGCCAAGGGAGACTAGAGCGAGAGCAGTACTTC.

The gene calls are TRBV4-1 and TRBJ2-5; 14 bases agree with TRBD2. Germline V gene sequence: CDR1 MGHRA, CDR2 YSYEKL. V gave up 4 bases and J gave up 5 bases; unmatched junction bases: 6. The CDR3 loop spans 16 amino acids. The CDR3 loop is CASSRAGTSGSETQYF. In DNA form, the CDR3 reads TGCGCCAGCAGCCGAGCCGGGACTAGCGGGAGTGAGACCCAGTACTTC.

V gene TRBV9 combines with J gene TRBJ2-7; 7 nucleotides match TRBD1. Germline V gives CDR1 SGDLS, CDR2 YYNGEE. This CDR3 contains 15 residues. J was trimmed by 0 bases and V by 4 bases; bases with no gene match: 7. The CDR3 region is CASSRDSRLSYEQYF. CDR3 sequence (DNA): TGTGCCAGCAGCAGGGACAGTCGACTCTCCTACGAGCAGTACTTC.

The rearrangement joins TRBV18 to TRBJ2-2, with TRBD1 identical over 8 bases. The junction had 4 bases not matched to a gene; V was cut back by 4 bases and J by 0 bases. Looked up from germline, CDR1 is KGHSH and CDR2 is LQKENI. The CDR3 totals 16 residues. CDR3 DNA: TGTGCCAGCTCACTACAGGGGGAGGCGAACACCGGGGAGCTGTTTTTT. As protein: CASSLQGEANTGELFF. The full variable domain, completed using reference TRBV18 and TRBJ2-2, is NAGVMQNPRHLVRRRGQEARLRCSPMKGHSHVYWYRQLPEEGLKFMVYLQKENIIDESGMPKERFSAEFPKEGPSILRIQQVVRGDSAAYFCASSLQGEANTGELFFGEGSRLTVL.

Turning to this clone: An end of the junction differs from the germline gene, which may be a read error. The chain uses TRBV7-9 and TRBJ1-4, with D perhaps TRBD1 (5 bases). Germline CDR1 and CDR2: SEHNR and FQNEAQ (reference sequence). CDR3 length equals 12 residues. The DNA for the CDR3 is TGTTCCAGCAGCTCACTCGGACGGGGGCTGTTTTTT. Translation gives CSSSSLGRGLFF.

The J gene is TRBJ2-3, the V gene TRBV19; no clear D. CDR3 length: 14 amino acids. Germline V gene data show CDR1 as LNHDA and CDR2 as SQIVND (reference sequence). V was clipped by 9 bases and J by 4 bases, with 17 bases between them. CDR3 sequence: CASSVPKLADTQYF. The CDR3 nucleotides are TGTGCCAGCAGCGTCCCGAAGCTCGCAGATACGCAGTATTTT.

The CDR3 DNA is TGTGCCAGCAGCTTGGGGAGGACAGGGGGCCTCTCTAAACTGTTTTTT. Translation gives CASSLGRTGGLSKLFF. The chain couples TRBV7-6 to TRBJ1-4, with TRBD1 matching 11 bases. Unmatched junction bases numbered 11, after V lost 3 bases and J lost 11 bases. Germline-derived CDR1 and CDR2 are SGHVS and FNYEAQ. The CDR3 spans 16 residues.

The rearrangement links TRBV10-3 to TRBJ1-2; D is undetermined. This CDR3 comprises 13 residues. The germline CDR1 and CDR2 sequences are ENHRY and SYGVKD. The germline V and J ends were trimmed by 9 bases and 5 bases, with 16 bases remaining between them. The CDR3 bases are TGTGCCATTTCCGGACTCTTGGCGTATGGCTACACCTTC. Translating it yields CAISGLLAYGYTF.

The rearrangement uses TRBV7-9 and TRBJ2-3, with D perhaps matching TRBD1 (5 bases). The V end was cut by 5 bases, the J end by 2 bases, with 14 bases between. From germline, CDR1 is SEHNR and CDR2 FQNEAQ (reference sequence). The length of the CDR3 is 15 residues. DNA of the CDR3: TGTGCCAGCAGCCTGGACACGGAATACACAGATACGCAGTATTTT. The encoded protein is CASSLDTEYTDTQYF. Using reference TRBV7-9 and TRBJ2-3 for the parts outside the CDR3, the full variable domain is DTGVSQNPRHKITKRGQNVTFRCDPISEHNRLYWYRQTLGQGPEFLTYFQNEAQLEKSRLLSDRFSAERPKGSFSTLEIQRTEQGDSAMYLCASSLDTEYTDTQYFGPGTRLTVL.

This clone has more than one count but fewer than ten. The chain has TRBV28 and TRBJ2-5, with D tentatively TRBD2 (6 bases). The V gene lost 6 bases and the J gene lost 1 base, with 15 bases spanning the gap. The CDR3 covers 15 residues. CDR1 MDHEN and CDR2 SYDVKM come from the germline V gene. Here the CDR3 reads CASRPGREFQETQYF. CDR3 coding DNA: TGTGCCAGCAGACCCGGACGGGAGTTCCAAGAGACCCAGTACTTC.

This CDR3 reads CASSFIASGANVLTF. CDR3 sequence (DNA): TGTGCCAGCAGCTTTATAGCCTCTGGGGCCAACGTCCTGACTTTC. The V and J genes are TRBV5-8 and TRBJ2-6; no clear D. V was trimmed by 2 bases and J by 0 bases, leaving 6 bases between them. This CDR3 is built from 15 residues. Germline-derived CDR1 and CDR2 are SGHTS and YDEGEE. Filled out from reference TRBV5-8 and TRBJ2-6, the complete variable domain reads EAGVTQSPTHLIKTRGQQATLRCSPISGHTSVYWYQQALGLGLQFLLWYDEGEERNRGNFPPRFSGRQFPNYSSELNVNALELEDSALYLCASSFIASGANVLTFGAGSRLTVL.

This clone showed up just once. The gene calls are TRBV15 and TRBJ1-2; weak D call: TRBD1 (5 bases). Deletions cut 0 bases from V and 6 bases from J, with 23 bases between. Looked up from germline, CDR1 is LNHNV and CDR2 is YYDKDF (reference sequence). The CDR3 extends over 18 amino acids. The CDR3 nucleotides are TGTGCCACCAGCAGAGATAGATCAGGACACACTCAACGGCATGGCTACACCTTC. As protein: CATSRDRSGHTQRHGYTF.

DNA for the CDR3: TGCGCCAGCAGCCGGGGGGAGGCAGGCACAGATACGCAGTATTTT. This gives the protein CASSRGEAGTDTQYF. The chain has TRBV5-1 and TRBJ2-3, with TRBD2 matching 7 bases. Germline CDR1 reads SGHRS; CDR2 reads YFSETQ. The J segment lost 1 base and the V segment lost 4 bases, leaving 6 bases of the junction unmatched. This CDR3 has 15 amino acids.

V and J are TRBV19 and TRBJ2-7; maybe TRBD2 (5 bases). The CDR3 contains 15 residues. Germline assignment: CDR1 LNHDA and CDR2 SQIVND (reference sequence). The V and J ends lost 4 bases and 0 bases respectively, with 13 bases between them. CDR3 DNA sequence: TGTGCCAGTAGTACTCTCCCCGGGAACTCCTACGAGCAGTACTTC. Translated: CASSTLPGNSYEQYF.

The V call is TRBV27, the J call TRBJ2-7, with TRBD2 identical over 9 bases. The CDR3 length is 17 residues. The germline V gene encodes CDR1 MNHEY and CDR2 SMNVEV (reference sequence). The ends lost 0 bases at V and 1 base at J; junction bases unmatched: 7. The CDR3 loop is CASSLSRGSGRSYEQYF. CDR3 sequence (DNA): TGTGCCAGCAGTTTATCGCGGGGGAGCGGGAGGTCCTACGAGCAGTACTTC.